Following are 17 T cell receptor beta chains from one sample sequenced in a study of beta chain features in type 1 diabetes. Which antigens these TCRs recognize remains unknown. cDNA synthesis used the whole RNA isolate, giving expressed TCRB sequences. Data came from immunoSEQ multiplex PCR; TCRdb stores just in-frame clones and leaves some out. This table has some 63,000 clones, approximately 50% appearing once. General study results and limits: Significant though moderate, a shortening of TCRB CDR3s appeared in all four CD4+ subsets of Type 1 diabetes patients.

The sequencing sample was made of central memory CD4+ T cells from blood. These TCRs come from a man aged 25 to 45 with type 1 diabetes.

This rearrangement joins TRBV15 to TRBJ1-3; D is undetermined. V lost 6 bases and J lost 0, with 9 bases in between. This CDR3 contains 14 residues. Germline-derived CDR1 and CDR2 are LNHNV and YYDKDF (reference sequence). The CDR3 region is CATSLGVSGNTIYF. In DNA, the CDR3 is TGTGCCACCAGTTTAGGAGTCTCTGGAAACACCATATATTTT.

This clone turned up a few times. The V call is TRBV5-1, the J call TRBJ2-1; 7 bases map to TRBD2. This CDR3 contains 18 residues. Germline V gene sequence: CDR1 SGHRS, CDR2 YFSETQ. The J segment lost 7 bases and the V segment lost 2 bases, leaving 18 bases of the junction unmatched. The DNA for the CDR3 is TGCGCCAGCAGCTTCCAAGGGGACTACCGGGAGGCCTCAAATGAGCAGTTCTTC. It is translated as CASSFQGDYREASNEQFF. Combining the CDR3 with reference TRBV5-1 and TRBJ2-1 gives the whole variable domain KAGVTQTPRYLIKTRGQQVTLSCSPISGHRSVSWYQQTPGQGLQFLFEYFSETQRNKGNFPGRFSGRQFSNSRSEMNVSTLELGDSALYLCASSFQGDYREASNEQFFGPGTRLTVL.

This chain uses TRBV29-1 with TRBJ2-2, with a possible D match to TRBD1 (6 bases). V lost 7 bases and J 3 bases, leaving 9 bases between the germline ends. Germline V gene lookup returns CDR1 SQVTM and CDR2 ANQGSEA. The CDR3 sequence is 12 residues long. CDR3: CSANRDTGELFF. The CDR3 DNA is TGCAGCGCTAACAGGGACACCGGGGAGCTGTTTTTT.

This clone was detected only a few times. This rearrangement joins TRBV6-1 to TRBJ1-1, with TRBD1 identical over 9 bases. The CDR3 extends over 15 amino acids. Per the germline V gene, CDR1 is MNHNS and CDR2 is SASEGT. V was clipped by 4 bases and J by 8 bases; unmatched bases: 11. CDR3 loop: CASSARGQGLWEAFF. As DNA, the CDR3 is TGTGCCAGCAGTGCCCGAGGACAGGGGCTTTGGGAAGCTTTCTTT.

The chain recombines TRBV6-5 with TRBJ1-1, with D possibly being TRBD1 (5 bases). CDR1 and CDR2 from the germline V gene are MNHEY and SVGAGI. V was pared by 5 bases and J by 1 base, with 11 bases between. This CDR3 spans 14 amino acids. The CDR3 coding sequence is TGTGCCAGCAGTACAACACAGGCGAACACTGAAGCTTTCTTT. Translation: CASSTTQANTEAFF.

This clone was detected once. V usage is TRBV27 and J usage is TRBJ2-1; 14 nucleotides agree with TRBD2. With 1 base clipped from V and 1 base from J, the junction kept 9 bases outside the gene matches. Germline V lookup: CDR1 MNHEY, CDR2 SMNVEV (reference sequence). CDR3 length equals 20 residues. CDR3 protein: CASSLWGGTSGSPSYNEQFF. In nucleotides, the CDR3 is TGTGCCAGCAGTTTATGGGGAGGGACTAGCGGGAGTCCGTCCTACAATGAGCAGTTCTTC.

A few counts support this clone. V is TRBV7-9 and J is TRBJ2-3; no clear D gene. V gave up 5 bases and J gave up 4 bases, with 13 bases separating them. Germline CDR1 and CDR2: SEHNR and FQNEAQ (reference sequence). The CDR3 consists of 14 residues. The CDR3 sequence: CASSQNLVPDTQYF. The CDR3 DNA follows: TGTGCCAGCAGCCAAAATCTAGTCCCAGATACGCAGTATTTT.

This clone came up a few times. The chain's CDR3 is CASSSGETGYNEKLFF. The CDR3 nucleotides read TGCGCCAGCAGCTCCGGCGAGACAGGGTATAATGAAAAACTGTTTTTT. This rearrangement joins TRBV5-1 to TRBJ1-4; 7 bases agree with TRBD1. The CDR3 sequence is 16 residues long. V lost 3 bases, J lost 4 bases, and 9 bases stayed unmatched. Germline-derived CDR1 and CDR2 are SGHRS and YFSETQ.

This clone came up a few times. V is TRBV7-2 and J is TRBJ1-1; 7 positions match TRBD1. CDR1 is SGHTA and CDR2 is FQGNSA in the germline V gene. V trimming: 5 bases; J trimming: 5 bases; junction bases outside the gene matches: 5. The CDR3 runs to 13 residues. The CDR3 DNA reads TGTGCCAGCAGCAAGACAGGGCGTACTGAAGCTTTCTTT. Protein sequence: CASSKTGRTEAFF.

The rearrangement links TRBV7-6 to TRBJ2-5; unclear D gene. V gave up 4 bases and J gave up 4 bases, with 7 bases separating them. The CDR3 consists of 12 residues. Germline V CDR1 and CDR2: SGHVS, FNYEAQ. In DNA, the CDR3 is TGTGCCAGCAGCTCTCCGTCAGAGACCCAGTACTTC. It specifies CASSSPSETQYF. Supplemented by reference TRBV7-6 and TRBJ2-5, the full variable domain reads GAGVSQSPRYKVTKRGQDVALRCDPISGHVSLYWYRQALGQGPEFLTYFNYEAQQDKSGLPNDRFSAERPEGSISTLTIQRTEQRDSAMYRCASSSPSETQYFGPGTRLLVL.

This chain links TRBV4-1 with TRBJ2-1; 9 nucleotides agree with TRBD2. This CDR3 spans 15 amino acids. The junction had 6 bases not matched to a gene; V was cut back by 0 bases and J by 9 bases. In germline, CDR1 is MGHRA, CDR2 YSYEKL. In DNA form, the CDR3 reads TGCGCCAGCAGCCAAGATAGGCGGACTAGCGCTGAGCAGTTCTTC. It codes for CASSQDRRTSAEQFF.

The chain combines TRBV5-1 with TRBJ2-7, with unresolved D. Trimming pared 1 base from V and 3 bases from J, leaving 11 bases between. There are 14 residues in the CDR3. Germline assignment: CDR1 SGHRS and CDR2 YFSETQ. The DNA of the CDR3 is TGCGCCAGCAGCTTGTCTGTCGGAGACTACGAGCAGTACTTC. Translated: CASSLSVGDYEQYF.

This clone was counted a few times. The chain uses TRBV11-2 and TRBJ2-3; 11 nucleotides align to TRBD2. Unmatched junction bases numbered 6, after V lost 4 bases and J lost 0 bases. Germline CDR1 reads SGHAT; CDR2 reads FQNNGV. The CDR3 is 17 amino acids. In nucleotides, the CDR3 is TGTGCCAGCAGCTCCGGACTAGCGGGCATTAGCACAGATACGCAGTATTTT. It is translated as CASSSGLAGISTDTQYF.

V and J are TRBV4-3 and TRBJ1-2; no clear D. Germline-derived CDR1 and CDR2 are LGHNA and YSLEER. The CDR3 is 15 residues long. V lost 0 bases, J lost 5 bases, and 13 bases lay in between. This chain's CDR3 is CASSQETEGWYGYTF. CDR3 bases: TGCGCCAGCAGCCAAGAGACGGAGGGATGGTATGGCTACACCTTC.

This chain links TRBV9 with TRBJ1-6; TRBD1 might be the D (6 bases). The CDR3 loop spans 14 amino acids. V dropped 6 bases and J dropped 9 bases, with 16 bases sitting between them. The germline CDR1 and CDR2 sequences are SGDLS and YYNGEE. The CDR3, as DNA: TGTGCCAGCAACAGGGCTGAATCGGGTTCACCCCTCCACTTT. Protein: CASNRAESGSPLHF.

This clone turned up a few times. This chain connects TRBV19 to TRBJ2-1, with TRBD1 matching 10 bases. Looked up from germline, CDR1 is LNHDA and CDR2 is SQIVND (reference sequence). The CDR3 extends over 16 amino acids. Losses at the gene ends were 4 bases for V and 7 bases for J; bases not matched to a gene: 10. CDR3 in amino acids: CASSNRRTGGANEQFF. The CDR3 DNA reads TGTGCCAGTAGTAACCGTCGGACAGGGGGGGCAAATGAGCAGTTCTTC.

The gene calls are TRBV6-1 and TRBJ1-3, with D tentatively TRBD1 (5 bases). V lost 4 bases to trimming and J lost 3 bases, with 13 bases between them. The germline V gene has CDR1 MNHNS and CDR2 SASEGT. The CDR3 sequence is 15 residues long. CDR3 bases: TGTGCCAGCAGTGGTACCTCAGGGTTTGGAAACACCATATATTTT. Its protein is CASSGTSGFGNTIYF.